Included here is one T cell receptor beta chain sequence, with context. Germline CDR1 reads SEHNR; CDR2 reads FQNEAQ (reference sequence). CDR3 size: 15 residues. V was pared by 5 bases and J by 7 bases, with 8 bases of the junction left unmatched. The entry originates in a study of T cells in Graves' hyperthyroidism and ophthalmopathy. Using RNA transcripts as the source, TCR beta CDR3 regions were amplified. First-round RT-PCR of the TCR CDR3 relied on the HTBI primer set. TCRdb reanalysed the multiplex PCR reads using MiXCR and keeps one entry per CDR3 protein. The table records 300,000 to 400,000 distinct CDR3 sequences, about 15% of them present only once.

The specimen was blood. This TCR was sampled from a woman in her sixties or seventies with Graves' hyperthyroidism. The chain couples TRBV7-9 to TRBJ1-2, with 12 nucleotides matching TRBD1. The CDR3 nucleotides read TGTGCCAGCAGCCAGAGGGGGACAGGGGGCGCTGGCTACACCTTC. Amino acids: CASSQRGTGGAGYTF.